One sample yielded the 15 T cell receptor beta chains listed below, sequenced in a study of identical twins. Via MiXCR, TCRdb re-called the 5' RACE reads, giving one row per CDR3 protein. The sample shows 270,000 or so distinct CDR3 sequences, approximately 8.3% of them seen only once. Separately, the same data were catalogued under a study of yellow fever vaccine responses in identical twins.

The specimen was CD8+ T cells sorted from blood. The source of these receptors is a woman under 30 in good health.

This clonotype was counted ten times or more. J is TRBJ2-7 and V is TRBV4-3, with D hard to call. Germline CDR1 and CDR2: LGHNA and YSLEER. The CDR3 loop spans 15 amino acids. The ends were cut back, 1 base at V and 1 base at J, with 11 bases in the middle. The CDR3, as DNA: TGCGCCAGCAGCCAAGTTGTTGAGGATTCCTACGAGCAGTACTTC. This codes for CASSQVVEDSYEQYF.

This clonotype was found a few times. The chain uses TRBV3-1 and TRBJ2-1; weak D call: TRBD1 (6 bases). The length of the CDR3 is 16 residues. CDR1 is LGHDT, CDR2 YNNKEL, per germline (reference sequence). V gave up 1 base and J gave up 8 bases, with 18 bases separating them. CDR3 sequence reads: CASSQVTTGLVHEQFF. For the CDR3, the DNA is TGTGCCAGCAGCCAAGTAACAACAGGGCTTGTCCATGAGCAGTTCTTC.

This clonotype was detected a few times. The CDR3 coding sequence is TGTGCCAGCAGCCAAGATAAACGGGACAGGGGCTTCGGGACTGAAGCTTTCTTT. Translated: CASSQDKRDRGFGTEAFF. The genes are TRBV3-1 and TRBJ1-1; 10 bases fit TRBD1. Germline-derived CDR1 and CDR2 are LGHDT and YNNKEL (reference sequence). Trimming took 0 bases from V and 5 from J; bases not matched to a gene: 12. This CDR3 spans 18 amino acids.

The genes are TRBV14 and TRBJ2-1; TRBD2 is a possible D gene (5 bases). This CDR3 region has 15 residues. The germline V gene has CDR1 SGHDN and CDR2 FVKESK. V shed 2 bases and J shed 4 bases, with 12 bases lying between them. CDR3 in amino acids: CASSQSGGWYNEQFF. CDR3 DNA: TGTGCCAGCAGCCAAAGTGGCGGGTGGTACAATGAGCAGTTCTTC.

There are a few counts of this clonotype. The chain is built from TRBV7-2 and TRBJ2-1, with 7 bases fitting TRBD2. Germline values: CDR1 SGHTA, CDR2 FQGNSA. This CDR3 has 14 amino acids. Trimming at V came to 6 bases and at J to 5 bases, leaving 7 bases not matched to a gene. CDR3 region: CASRGTIPNNEQFF. CDR3 sequence (DNA): TGTGCCAGCAGAGGGACTATACCAAACAATGAGCAGTTCTTC. Variable domain in full (rest from reference TRBV7-2 and TRBJ2-1): GAGVSQSPSNKVTEKGKDVELRCDPISGHTALYWYRQSLGQGLEFLIYFQGNSAPDKSGLPSDRFSAERTGGSVSTLTIQRTQQEDSAVYLCASRGTIPNNEQFFGPGTRLTVL.

This clonotype was recorded many times. The V call is TRBV29-1, the J call TRBJ2-5; TRBD1 is a possible D gene (5 bases). Per germline, CDR1 SQVTM and CDR2 ANQGSEA. CDR3 size: 16 residues. Trimming removed 0 bases at V and 0 bases at J, with 14 bases between. The CDR3 nucleotides are TGCAGCGTTGAAGATGGGATAGGGGATTACCAAGAGACCCAGTACTTC. Amino acids: CSVEDGIGDYQETQYF.

This clonotype was detected only a few times. The chain is built from TRBV12-3 or TRBV12-4 and TRBJ1-2; D gene ambiguous. Trimming took 0 bases from V and 4 from J, leaving 18 bases between them. The CDR3 is 17 amino acids. CDR3 protein: CASSLAHGYSKIYGYTF. The DNA for the CDR3 is TGTGCCAGCAGTTTAGCGCATGGGTACAGCAAGATCTATGGCTACACCTTC.

Many counts were recorded for this clonotype. The genes are TRBV7-9 and TRBJ2-7; D gene unclear. The CDR3 has 11 amino acids. Germline CDR1 reads SEHNR; CDR2 reads FQNEAQ (reference sequence). Trimming cost V 1 base and J 5 bases, with 3 bases left between them. The chain's CDR3 is CASSLEDEQYF. The CDR3 DNA follows: TGTGCCAGCAGCTTAGAGGACGAGCAGTACTTC.

This clonotype was seen repeatedly, ten times or more. V and J are TRBV4-3 and TRBJ2-3; 9 nucleotides line up with TRBD2. The CDR3 has 15 amino acids. V shed 0 bases and J 6 bases; nucleotides not matched to a gene: 4. Germline V lookup: CDR1 LGHNA, CDR2 YSLEER. CDR3 bases: TGCGCCAGCAGCCAAGAATCTAGCGGGATGGATACGCAGTATTTT. Encoded protein: CASSQESSGMDTQYF.

This clonotype was found a few times. The chain joins TRBV28 to TRBJ1-1; D gene unclear. The CDR3 spans 11 residues. Trimming left V 7 bases short and J 0 bases short, with 3 bases between. Germline lookup yields CDR1 MDHEN and CDR2 SYDVKM. CDR3: CASKVNTEAFF. CDR3 sequence (DNA): TGTGCCAGCAAGGTGAACACTGAAGCTTTCTTT.

J is TRBJ2-5 and V is TRBV7-9, with D possibly being TRBD2 (5 bases). V lost 3 bases and J 1 base, leaving 9 bases between the germline ends. Per the germline V gene, CDR1 is SEHNR and CDR2 is FQNEAQ (reference sequence). The CDR3 consists of 14 residues. CDR3 in DNA: TGTGCCAGCAGCTTGCCGGGATTCCAAGAGACCCAGTACTTC. Protein sequence: CASSLPGFQETQYF.

This clonotype was seen a few times. The CDR3 region is CASSQRQDRANEQYF. The CDR3 nucleotides are TGCGCCAGCAGCCAACGACAGGACAGGGCTAACGAGCAGTACTTC. This chain connects TRBV4-1 to TRBJ2-7, with TRBD1 matching over 8 bases. V lost 2 bases, J lost 5 bases, and 8 bases stayed unmatched. The CDR3 sequence is 15 residues long. Germline V gives CDR1 MGHRA, CDR2 YSYEKL.

The chain joins TRBV15 to TRBJ2-7; possible D gene TRBD1, 5 bases. The CDR3 is 17 residues long. Trimming removed 3 bases from V and 3 bases from J, with 21 bases in between. Germline values: CDR1 LNHNV, CDR2 YYDKDF (reference sequence). CDR3 bases: TGTGCCACCAGCAGGACCTTCATTCAGGGATTTTACTACGAGCAGTACTTC. This encodes CATSRTFIQGFYYEQYF.

This clonotype showed up just a few times. The chain carries TRBV19 and TRBJ2-1; D perhaps matches TRBD2 (7 bases). The CDR3 totals 17 residues. Trimming left V 0 bases short and J 6 bases short, with 18 bases between. The germline gives CDR1 LNHDA, CDR2 SQIVND (reference sequence). As DNA, the CDR3 is TGTGCCAGTAGTATAGAGGGGGGGGGCCGAACGCTCAATGAGCAGTTCTTC. Its protein product is CASSIEGGGRTLNEQFF. Together with reference TRBV19 and TRBJ2-1, the CDR3 gives the full variable domain: DGGITQSPKYLFRKEGQNVTLSCEQNLNHDAMYWYRQDPGQGLRLIYYSQIVNDFQKGDIAEGYSVSREKKESFPLTVTSAQKNPTAFYLCASSIEGGGRTLNEQFFGPGTRLTVL.

The chain employs TRBV7-2 and TRBJ1-2; D is unresolved. Germline V gene data show CDR1 as SGHTA and CDR2 as FQGNSA. This CDR3 is built from 15 residues. V was pared by 1 base and J by 5 bases, with 14 bases between. The CDR3 loop reads CASSLVTSNLYGYTF. The CDR3 DNA reads TGTGCCAGCAGCTTAGTCACCTCTAATCTATATGGCTACACCTTC.